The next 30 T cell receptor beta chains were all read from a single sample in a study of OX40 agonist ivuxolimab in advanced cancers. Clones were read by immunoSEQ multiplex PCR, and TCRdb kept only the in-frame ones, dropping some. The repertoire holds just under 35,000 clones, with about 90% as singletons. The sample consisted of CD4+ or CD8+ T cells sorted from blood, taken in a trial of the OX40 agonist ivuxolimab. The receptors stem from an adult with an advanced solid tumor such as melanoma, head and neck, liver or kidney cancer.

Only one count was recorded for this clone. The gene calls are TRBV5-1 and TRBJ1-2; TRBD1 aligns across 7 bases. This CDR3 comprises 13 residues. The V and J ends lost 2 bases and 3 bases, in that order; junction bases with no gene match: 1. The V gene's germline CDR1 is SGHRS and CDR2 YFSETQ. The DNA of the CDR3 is TGCGCCAGCAGCTTCGGACAGGACTATGGCTACACCTTC. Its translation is CASSFGQDYGYTF.

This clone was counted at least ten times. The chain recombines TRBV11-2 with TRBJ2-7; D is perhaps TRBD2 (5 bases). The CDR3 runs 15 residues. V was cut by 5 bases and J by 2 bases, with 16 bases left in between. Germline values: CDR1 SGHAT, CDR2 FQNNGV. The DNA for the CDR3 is TGTGCCAGCAGCCCCTTTGGGAGCGGCCCCTACGAGCAGTACTTC. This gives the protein CASSPFGSGPYEQYF.

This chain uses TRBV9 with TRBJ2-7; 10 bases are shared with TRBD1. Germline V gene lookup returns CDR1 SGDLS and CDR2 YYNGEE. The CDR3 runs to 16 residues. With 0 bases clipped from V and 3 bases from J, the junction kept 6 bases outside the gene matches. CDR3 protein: CASSVGKGTGVYEQYF. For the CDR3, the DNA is TGTGCCAGCAGCGTAGGGAAAGGGACAGGGGTCTACGAGCAGTACTTC.

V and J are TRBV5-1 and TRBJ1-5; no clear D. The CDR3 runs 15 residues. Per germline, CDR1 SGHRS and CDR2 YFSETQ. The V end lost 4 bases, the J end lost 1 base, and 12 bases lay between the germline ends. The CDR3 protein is CASSPLPGSNQPQHF. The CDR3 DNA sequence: TGCGCCAGCAGCCCTCTCCCGGGGAGCAATCAGCCCCAGCATTTT. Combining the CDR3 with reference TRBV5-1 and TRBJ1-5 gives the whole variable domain KAGVTQTPRYLIKTRGQQVTLSCSPISGHRSVSWYQQTPGQGLQFLFEYFSETQRNKGNFPGRFSGRQFSNSRSEMNVSTLELGDSALYLCASSPLPGSNQPQHFGDGTRLSIL.

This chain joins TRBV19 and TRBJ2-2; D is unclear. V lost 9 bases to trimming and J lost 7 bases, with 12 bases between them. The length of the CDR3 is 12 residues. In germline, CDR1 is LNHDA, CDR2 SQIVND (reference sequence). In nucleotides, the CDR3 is TGTGCCAGCCTTAACGGTCACGGGGAGCTGTTTTTT. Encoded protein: CASLNGHGELFF. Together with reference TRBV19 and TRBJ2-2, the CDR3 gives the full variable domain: DGGITQSPKYLFRKEGQNVTLSCEQNLNHDAMYWYRQDPGQGLRLIYYSQIVNDFQKGDIAEGYSVSREKKESFPLTVTSAQKNPTAFYLCASLNGHGELFFGEGSRLTVL.

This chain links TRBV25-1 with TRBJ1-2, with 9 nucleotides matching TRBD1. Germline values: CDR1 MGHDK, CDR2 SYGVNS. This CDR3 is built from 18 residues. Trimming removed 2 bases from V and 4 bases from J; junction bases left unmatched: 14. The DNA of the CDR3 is TGTGCCAGCAGTGAACTTGGGACAGGGCACCCCGCCCTCTATGGCTACACCTTC. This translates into CASSELGTGHPALYGYTF.

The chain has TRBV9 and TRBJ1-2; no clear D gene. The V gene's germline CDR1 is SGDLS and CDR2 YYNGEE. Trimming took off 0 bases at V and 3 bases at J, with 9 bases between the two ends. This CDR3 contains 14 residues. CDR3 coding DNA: TGTGCCAGCAGCGTAGGACCGGGAGACTATGGCTACACCTTC. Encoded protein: CASSVGPGDYGYTF.

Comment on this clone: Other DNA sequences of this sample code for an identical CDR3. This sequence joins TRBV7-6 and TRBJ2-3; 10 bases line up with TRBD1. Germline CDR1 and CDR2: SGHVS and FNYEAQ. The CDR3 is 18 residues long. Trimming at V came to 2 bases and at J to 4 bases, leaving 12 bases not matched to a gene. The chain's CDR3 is CASSLTYEGTGVPDTQYF. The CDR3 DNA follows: TGTGCCAGCAGCTTAACGTACGAAGGGACAGGGGTTCCAGATACGCAGTATTTT.

The CDR3, as DNA: TGTGCCAGCAGCCCTCCGGGACAGGGGTGGGAAAAACTGTTTTTT. It is translated as CASSPPGQGWEKLFF. The chain couples TRBV7-9 to TRBJ1-4; TRBD1 agrees at 10 bases. V lost 5 bases to trimming and J lost 8 bases; unmatched junction nucleotides: 8. From germline, CDR1 is SEHNR and CDR2 FQNEAQ (reference sequence). This CDR3 has 15 residues.

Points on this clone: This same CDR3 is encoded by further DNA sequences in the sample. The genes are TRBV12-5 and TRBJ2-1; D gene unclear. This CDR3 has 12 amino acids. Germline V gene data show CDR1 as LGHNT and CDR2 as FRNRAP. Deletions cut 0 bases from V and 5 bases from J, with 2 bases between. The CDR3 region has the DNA TGTGCTAGTGGTTTGGTCCACAATGAGCAGTTCTTC. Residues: CASGLVHNEQFF.

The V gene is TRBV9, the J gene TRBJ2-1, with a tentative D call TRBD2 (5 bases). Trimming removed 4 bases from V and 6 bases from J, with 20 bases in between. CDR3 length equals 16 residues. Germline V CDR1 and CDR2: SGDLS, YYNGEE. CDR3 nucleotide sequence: TGTGCCAGCAGCTCTCCCCTCGGTCTAGCTTCCAATGAGCAGTTCTTC. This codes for CASSSPLGLASNEQFF. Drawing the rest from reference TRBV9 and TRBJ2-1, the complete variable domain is DSGVTQTPKHLITATGQRVTLRCSPRSGDLSVYWYQQSLDQGLQFLIQYYNGEERAKGNILERFSAQQFPDLHSELNLSSLELGDSALYFCASSSPLGLASNEQFFGPGTRLTVL.

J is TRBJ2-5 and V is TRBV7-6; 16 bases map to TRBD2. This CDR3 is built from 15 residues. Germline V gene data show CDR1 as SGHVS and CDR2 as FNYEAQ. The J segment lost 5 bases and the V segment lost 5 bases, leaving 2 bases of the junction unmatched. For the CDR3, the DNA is TGTGCCAGCAGCCTGGGACTAGCGGGAGGGGAGACCCAGTACTTC. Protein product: CASSLGLAGGETQYF.

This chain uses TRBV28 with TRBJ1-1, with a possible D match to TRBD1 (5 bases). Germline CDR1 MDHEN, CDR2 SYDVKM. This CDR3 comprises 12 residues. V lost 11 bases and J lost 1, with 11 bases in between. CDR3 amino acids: CASNGGNTEAFF. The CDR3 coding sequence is TGTGCCTCGAACGGGGGGAACACTGAAGCTTTCTTT.

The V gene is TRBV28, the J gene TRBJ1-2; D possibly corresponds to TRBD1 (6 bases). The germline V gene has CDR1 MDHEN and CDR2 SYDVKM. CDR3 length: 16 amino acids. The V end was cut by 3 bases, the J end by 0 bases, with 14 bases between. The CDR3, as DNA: TGTGCCAGCAGTTTGCCAGGGGCAACAGCTAACTATGGCTACACCTTC. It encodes CASSLPGATANYGYTF.

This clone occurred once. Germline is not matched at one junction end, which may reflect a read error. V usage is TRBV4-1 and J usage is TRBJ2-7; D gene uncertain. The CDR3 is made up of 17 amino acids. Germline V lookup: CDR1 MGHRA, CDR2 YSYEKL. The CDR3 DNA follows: TGCGCCAGCACCCAATACCCGTTAACGAGCAGTCAATCCGAGCAGTACTTC. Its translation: CASTQYPLTSSQSEQYF.

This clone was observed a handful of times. Here the CDR3 reads CASSLGHLHGQYF. The CDR3 DNA sequence: TGCGCCAGCAGCTTGGGACACCTTCATGGGCAGTACTTC. V usage is TRBV4-3 and J usage is TRBJ2-7, with D maybe TRBD1 (6 bases). V lost 5 bases to trimming and J lost 9 bases, with 17 bases between them. This CDR3 is 13 amino acids long. Germline CDR1 reads LGHNA; CDR2 reads YSLEER.

Here the CDR3 reads CASNVPGHEQFF. For the CDR3, the DNA is TGTGCCAGTAACGTCCCGGGACACGAGCAGTTCTTC. The gene calls are TRBV19 and TRBJ2-1, with D possibly matching TRBD1 (6 bases). V lost 7 bases and J lost 10, with 14 bases in between. The germline V gene has CDR1 LNHDA and CDR2 SQIVND (reference sequence). The CDR3 is 12 residues long.

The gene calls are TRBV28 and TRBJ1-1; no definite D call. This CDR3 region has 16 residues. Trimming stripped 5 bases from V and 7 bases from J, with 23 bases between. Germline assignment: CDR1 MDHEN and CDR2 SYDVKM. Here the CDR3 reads CASSHSLIDLDIEAFF. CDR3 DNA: TGTGCCAGCAGTCATTCACTAATCGACCTCGACATTGAAGCTTTCTTT.

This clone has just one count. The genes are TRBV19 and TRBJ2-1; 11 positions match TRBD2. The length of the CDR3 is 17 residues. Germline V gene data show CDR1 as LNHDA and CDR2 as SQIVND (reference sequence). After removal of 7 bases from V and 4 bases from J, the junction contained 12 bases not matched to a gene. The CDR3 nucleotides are TGTGCCAGTACGCTCCGGGGGGGACTAGCGGCTTACAATGAGCAGTTCTTC. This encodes CASTLRGGLAAYNEQFF. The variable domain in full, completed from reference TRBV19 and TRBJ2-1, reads DGGITQSPKYLFRKEGQNVTLSCEQNLNHDAMYWYRQDPGQGLRLIYYSQIVNDFQKGDIAEGYSVSREKKESFPLTVTSAQKNPTAFYLCASTLRGGLAAYNEQFFGPGTRLTVL.

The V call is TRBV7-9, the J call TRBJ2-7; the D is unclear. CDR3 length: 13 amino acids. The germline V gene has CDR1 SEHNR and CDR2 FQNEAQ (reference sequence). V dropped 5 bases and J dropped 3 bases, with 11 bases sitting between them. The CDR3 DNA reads TGTGCCAGCAGCCCTGACGGCTTCTACGAGCAGTACTTC. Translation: CASSPDGFYEQYF.

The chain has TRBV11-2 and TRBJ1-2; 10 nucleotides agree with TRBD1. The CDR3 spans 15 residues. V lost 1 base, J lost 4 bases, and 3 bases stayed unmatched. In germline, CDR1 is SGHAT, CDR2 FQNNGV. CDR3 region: CASSLGDRGAYGYTF. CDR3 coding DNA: TGTGCCAGCAGCTTAGGGGACAGGGGTGCCTATGGCTACACCTTC.

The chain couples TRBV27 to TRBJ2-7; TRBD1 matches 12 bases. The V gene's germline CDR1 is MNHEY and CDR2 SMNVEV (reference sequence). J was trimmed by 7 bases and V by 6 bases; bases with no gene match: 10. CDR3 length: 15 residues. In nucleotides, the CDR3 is TGTGCCAGCAGAATCGCCGGGACAGGGGGCGCGGAGCAGTACTTC. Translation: CASRIAGTGGAEQYF.

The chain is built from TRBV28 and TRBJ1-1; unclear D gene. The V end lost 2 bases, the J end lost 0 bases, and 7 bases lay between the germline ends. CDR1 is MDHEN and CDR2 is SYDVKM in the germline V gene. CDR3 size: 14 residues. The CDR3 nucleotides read TGTGCCAGCAGTTTAGTTGCCATGAACACTGAAGCTTTCTTT. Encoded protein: CASSLVAMNTEAFF.

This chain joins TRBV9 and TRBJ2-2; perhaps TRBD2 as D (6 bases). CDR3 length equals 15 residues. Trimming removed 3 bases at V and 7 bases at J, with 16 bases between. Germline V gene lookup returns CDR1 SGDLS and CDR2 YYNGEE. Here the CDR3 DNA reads TGTGCCAGCAGCGCGAGAGCGGGCGCGGTCGGGGAGCTGTTTTTT. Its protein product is CASSARAGAVGELFF.

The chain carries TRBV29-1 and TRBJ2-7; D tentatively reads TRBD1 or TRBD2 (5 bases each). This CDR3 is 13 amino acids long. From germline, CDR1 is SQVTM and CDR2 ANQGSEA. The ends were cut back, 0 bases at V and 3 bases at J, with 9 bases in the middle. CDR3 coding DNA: TGCAGCGTTGAAGAGGGGGAGCACTACGAGCAGTACTTC. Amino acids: CSVEEGEHYEQYF.

The CDR3 coding sequence is TGTGCCAGCAGTTTACGCGGGAGAAGCACAGATACGCAGTATTTT. Residues: CASSLRGRSTDTQYF. This sequence joins TRBV28 and TRBJ2-3; 7 positions agree with TRBD2. The trim removed 2 bases at V and 0 bases at J, leaving 2 bases unmatched. This CDR3 region has 15 residues. CDR1 and CDR2 (germline): MDHEN, SYDVKM.

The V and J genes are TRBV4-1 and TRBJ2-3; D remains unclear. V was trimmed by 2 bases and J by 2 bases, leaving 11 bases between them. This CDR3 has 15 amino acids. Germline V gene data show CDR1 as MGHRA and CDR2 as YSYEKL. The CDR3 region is CASSQIQWATDTQYF. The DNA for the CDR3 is TGCGCCAGCAGCCAAATACAGTGGGCCACAGATACGCAGTATTTT.

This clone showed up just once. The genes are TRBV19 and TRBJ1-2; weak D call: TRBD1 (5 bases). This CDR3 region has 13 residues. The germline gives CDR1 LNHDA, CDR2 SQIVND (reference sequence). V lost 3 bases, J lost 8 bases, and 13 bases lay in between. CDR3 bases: TGTGCCAGTAGTATTGTAGGGGTTGGCGGCTACACCTTC. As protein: CASSIVGVGGYTF. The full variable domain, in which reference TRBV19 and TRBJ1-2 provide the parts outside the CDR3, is DGGITQSPKYLFRKEGQNVTLSCEQNLNHDAMYWYRQDPGQGLRLIYYSQIVNDFQKGDIAEGYSVSREKKESFPLTVTSAQKNPTAFYLCASSIVGVGGYTFGSGTRLTVV.

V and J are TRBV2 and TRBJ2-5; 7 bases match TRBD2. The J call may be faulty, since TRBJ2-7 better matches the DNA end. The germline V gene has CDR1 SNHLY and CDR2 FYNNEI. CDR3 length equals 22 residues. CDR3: CASSRPIAWGEGPHVSLYEQYF. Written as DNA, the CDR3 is TGTGCCAGCAGTAGACCGATAGCCTGGGGGGAGGGCCCCCATGTCTCTCTCTACGAGCAGTACTTC.

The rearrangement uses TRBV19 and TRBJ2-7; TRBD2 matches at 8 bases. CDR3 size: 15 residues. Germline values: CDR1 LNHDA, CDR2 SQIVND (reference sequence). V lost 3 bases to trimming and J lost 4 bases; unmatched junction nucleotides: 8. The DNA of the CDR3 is TGTGCCAGTAGTATTTTGGACGGGAGGGAGTACGAGCAGTACTTC. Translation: CASSILDGREYEQYF.